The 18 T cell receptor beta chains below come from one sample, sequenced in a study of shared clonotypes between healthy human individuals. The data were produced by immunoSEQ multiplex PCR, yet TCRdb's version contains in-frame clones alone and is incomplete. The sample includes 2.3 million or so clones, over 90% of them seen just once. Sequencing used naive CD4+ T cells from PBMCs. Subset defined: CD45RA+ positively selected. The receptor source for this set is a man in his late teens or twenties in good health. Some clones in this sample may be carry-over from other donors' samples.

CDR3 bases: TGTGCCAGCAGCCCAGGACTAGCGAACGAGCAGTACTTC. This encodes CASSPGLANEQYF. The gene calls are TRBV7-9 and TRBJ2-7; the match to TRBD2 covers 9 bases. Germline V gene data show CDR1 as SEHNR and CDR2 as FQNEAQ (reference sequence). There are 13 residues in the CDR3. J was trimmed by 5 bases and V by 5 bases; bases with no gene match: 4.

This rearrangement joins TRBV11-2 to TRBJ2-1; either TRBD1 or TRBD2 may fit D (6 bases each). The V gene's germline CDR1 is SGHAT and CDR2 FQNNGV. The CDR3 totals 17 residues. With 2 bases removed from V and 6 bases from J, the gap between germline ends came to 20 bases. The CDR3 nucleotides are TGTGCCAGCAGCTTATTAAGGGGGAGGCGGTTTGGCAATGAGCAGTTCTTC. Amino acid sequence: CASSLLRGRRFGNEQFF.

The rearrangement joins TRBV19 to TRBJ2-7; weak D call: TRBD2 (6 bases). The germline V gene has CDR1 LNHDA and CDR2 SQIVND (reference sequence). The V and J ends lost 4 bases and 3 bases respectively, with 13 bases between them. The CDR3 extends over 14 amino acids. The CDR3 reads CASSTPGLGYEQYF. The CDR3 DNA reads TGTGCCAGTAGTACTCCGGGACTGGGCTACGAGCAGTACTTC.

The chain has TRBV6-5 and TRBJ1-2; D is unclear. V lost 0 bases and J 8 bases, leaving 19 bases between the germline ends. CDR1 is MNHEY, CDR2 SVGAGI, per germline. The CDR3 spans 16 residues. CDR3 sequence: CASSYSTDTPSRGYTF. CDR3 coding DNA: TGTGCCAGCAGTTACTCGACGGATACCCCCTCCCGCGGCTACACCTTC.

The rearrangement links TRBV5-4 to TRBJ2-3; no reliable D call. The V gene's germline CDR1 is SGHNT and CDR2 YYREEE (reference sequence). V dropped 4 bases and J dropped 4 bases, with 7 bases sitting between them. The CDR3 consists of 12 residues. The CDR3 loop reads CASSDRSDTQYF. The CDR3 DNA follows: TGTGCCAGCAGCGACCGATCAGATACGCAGTATTTT.

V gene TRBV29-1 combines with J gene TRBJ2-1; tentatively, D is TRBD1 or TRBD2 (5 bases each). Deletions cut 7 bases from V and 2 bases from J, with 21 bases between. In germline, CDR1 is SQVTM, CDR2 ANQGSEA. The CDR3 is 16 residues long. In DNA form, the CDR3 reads TGCAGCGCCTTCGGGACCCCTTCGGGCCCCTACAATGAGCAGTTCTTC. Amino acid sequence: CSAFGTPSGPYNEQFF.

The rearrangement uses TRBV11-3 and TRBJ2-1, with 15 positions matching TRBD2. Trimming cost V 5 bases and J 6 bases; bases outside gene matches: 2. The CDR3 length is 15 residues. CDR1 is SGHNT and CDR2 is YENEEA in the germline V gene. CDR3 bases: TGTGCCAGCAGCCCGGGACTAGCGGGAGGCAATGAGCAGTTCTTC. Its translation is CASSPGLAGGNEQFF.

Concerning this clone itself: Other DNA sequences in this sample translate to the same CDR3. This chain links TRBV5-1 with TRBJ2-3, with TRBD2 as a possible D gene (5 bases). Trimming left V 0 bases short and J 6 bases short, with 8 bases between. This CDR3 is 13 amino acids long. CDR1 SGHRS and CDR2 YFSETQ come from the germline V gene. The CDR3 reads CASSLAGGDTQYF. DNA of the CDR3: TGCGCCAGCAGCTTGGCGGGCGGGGATACGCAGTATTTT.

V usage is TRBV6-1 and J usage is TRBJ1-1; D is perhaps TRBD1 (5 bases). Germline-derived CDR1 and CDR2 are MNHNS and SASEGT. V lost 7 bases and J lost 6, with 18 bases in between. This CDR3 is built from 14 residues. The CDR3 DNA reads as TGTGCCAGCATAGCCTTACAGGTCCTCTCTGAAGCTTTCTTT. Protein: CASIALQVLSEAFF.

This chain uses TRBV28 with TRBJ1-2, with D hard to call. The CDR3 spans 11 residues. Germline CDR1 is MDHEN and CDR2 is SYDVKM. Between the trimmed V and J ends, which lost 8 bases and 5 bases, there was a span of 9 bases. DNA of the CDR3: TGTGCCAGCTTGGAGTTGTATGGCTACACCTTC. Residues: CASLELYGYTF.

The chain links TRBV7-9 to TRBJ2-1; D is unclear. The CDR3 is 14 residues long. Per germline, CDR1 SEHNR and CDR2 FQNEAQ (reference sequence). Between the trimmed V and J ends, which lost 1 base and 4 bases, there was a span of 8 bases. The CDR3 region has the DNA TGTGCCAGCAGCTTAGAGGGCTATTACAATGAGCAGTTCTTC. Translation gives CASSLEGYYNEQFF. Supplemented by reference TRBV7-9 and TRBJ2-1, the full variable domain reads DTGVSQNPRHKITKRGQNVTFRCDPISEHNRLYWYRQTLGQGPEFLTYFQNEAQLEKSRLLSDRFSAERPKGSFSTLEIQRTEQGDSAMYLCASSLEGYYNEQFFGPGTRLTVL.

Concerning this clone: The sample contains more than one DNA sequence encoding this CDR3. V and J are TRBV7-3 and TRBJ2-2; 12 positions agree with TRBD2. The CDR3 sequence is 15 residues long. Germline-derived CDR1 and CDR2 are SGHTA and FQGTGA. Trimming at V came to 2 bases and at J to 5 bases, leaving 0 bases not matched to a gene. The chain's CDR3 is CASSLLAGGTGELFF. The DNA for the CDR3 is TGTGCCAGCAGCTTACTAGCGGGAGGGACCGGGGAGCTGTTTTTT.

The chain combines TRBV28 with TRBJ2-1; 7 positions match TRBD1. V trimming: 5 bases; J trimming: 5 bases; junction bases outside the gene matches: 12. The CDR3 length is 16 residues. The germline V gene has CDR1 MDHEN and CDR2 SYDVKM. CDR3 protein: CASSTTHPGQNNEQFF. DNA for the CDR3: TGTGCCAGCAGTACCACCCACCCGGGACAGAACAATGAGCAGTTCTTC.

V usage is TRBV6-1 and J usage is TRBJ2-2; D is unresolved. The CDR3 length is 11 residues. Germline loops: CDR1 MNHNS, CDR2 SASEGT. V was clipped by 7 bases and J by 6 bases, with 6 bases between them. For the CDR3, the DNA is TGTGCCAGCACAGAGGCCGGGGAGCTGTTTTTT. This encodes CASTEAGELFF.

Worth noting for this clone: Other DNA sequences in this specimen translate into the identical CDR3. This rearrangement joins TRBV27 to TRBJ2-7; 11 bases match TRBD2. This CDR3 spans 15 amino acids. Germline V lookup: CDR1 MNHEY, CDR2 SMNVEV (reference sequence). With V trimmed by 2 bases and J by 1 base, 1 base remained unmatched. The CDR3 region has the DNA TGTGCCAGCAGTTTAGCTAGCGGGAGGTCCTACGAGCAGTACTTC. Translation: CASSLASGRSYEQYF.

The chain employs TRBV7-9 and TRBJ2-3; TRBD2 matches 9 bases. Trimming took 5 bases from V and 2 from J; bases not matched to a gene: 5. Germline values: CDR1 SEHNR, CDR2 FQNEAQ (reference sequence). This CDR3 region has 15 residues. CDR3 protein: CASSPSGRNTDTQYF. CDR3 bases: TGTGCCAGCAGCCCCAGCGGGAGGAACACAGATACGCAGTATTTT.

As DNA, the CDR3 is TGCGCCAGCAGCTTGGAAGGACAGGGAAGGGCAGATACGCAGTATTTT. Translating gives CASSLEGQGRADTQYF. V is TRBV5-1 and J is TRBJ2-3; 8 bases are shared with TRBD1. Germline V gene data show CDR1 as SGHRS and CDR2 as YFSETQ. The length of the CDR3 is 16 residues. V gave up 0 bases and J gave up 4 bases; unmatched junction bases: 7.

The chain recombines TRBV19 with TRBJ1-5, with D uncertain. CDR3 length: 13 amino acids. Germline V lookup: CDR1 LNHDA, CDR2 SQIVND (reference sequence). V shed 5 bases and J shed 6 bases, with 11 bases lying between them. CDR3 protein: CASSGLRGQPQHF. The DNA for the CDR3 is TGTGCCAGTAGTGGACTTCGCGGTCAGCCCCAGCATTTT.